This passage covers 18 T cell receptor beta chains from one sample sequenced in a study of OX40 agonist ivuxolimab in advanced cancers. The method was immunoSEQ multiplex PCR; TCRdb's version includes in-frame clones alone and lacks a portion of them. Of fewer than 75,000 clones detected, about 89% appear once; the ten largest clones hold less than 2.5%. The sequencing used CD4+ or CD8+ T cells sorted from blood, collected in a trial of the OX40 agonist ivuxolimab. These receptors were obtained from an adult with an advanced solid tumor such as melanoma, head and neck, liver or kidney cancer.

The chain joins TRBV10-3 to TRBJ2-1, with D tentatively TRBD2 (6 bases). Germline V gene lookup returns CDR1 ENHRY and CDR2 SYGVKD. V lost 6 bases, J lost 8 bases, and 20 bases lay in between. The CDR3 consists of 15 residues. The CDR3 here is CAISPTPRDLHEQFF. The CDR3 nucleotides read TGTGCCATCAGCCCTACCCCGCGGGACCTTCATGAGCAGTTCTTC.

This chain connects TRBV7-9 to TRBJ2-5; D may be TRBD2 (5 bases). Germline V gene lookup returns CDR1 SEHNR and CDR2 FQNEAQ (reference sequence). Trimming cost V 3 bases and J 1 base, with 12 bases left between them. The CDR3 consists of 15 residues. CDR3 sequence reads: CASSFGAARQETQYF. The CDR3 DNA follows: TGTGCCAGCAGCTTCGGAGCGGCCCGCCAAGAGACCCAGTACTTC.

The rearrangement joins TRBV2 to TRBJ1-3, with a weak D call TRBD1 (5 bases). The germline V and J ends were trimmed by 4 bases and 3 bases, with 7 bases remaining between them. Germline V CDR1 and CDR2: SNHLY, FYNNEI. The CDR3 length is 13 residues. The CDR3 loop is CASSAGNGNTIYF. DNA of the CDR3: TGTGCCAGCAGTGCAGGGAATGGAAACACCATATATTTT.

The chain joins TRBV11-3 to TRBJ2-5; D remains unclear. The germline V and J ends were trimmed by 2 bases and 4 bases, with 11 bases remaining between them. This CDR3 spans 14 amino acids. Per germline, CDR1 SGHNT and CDR2 YENEEA. The CDR3 nucleotides read TGTGCCAGCAGCTTAATTGCCAGGCCAGAGACCCAGTACTTC. Residues: CASSLIARPETQYF.

This clone was detected once. The chain is built from TRBV19 and TRBJ2-5, with D unresolved. Trimming took 6 bases from V and 4 from J, leaving 12 bases between them. From germline, CDR1 is LNHDA and CDR2 SQIVND (reference sequence). This CDR3 is 13 amino acids long. The CDR3 DNA follows: TGTGCCAGTAGACCTTGGAATGGAGAGACCCAGTACTTC. The encoded protein is CASRPWNGETQYF.

V usage is TRBV4-3 and J usage is TRBJ2-3; the match to TRBD2 covers 8 bases. Germline CDR1 is LGHNA and CDR2 is YSLEER. V was clipped by 1 base and J by 4 bases; unmatched bases: 10. The CDR3 spans 17 residues. The CDR3 DNA is TGCGCCAGCAGCCAAGGTGGCGGGGGGCGAAATCCAGATACGCAGTATTTT. It translates to CASSQGGGGRNPDTQYF.

This chain uses TRBV15 with TRBJ2-5, with a weak D call TRBD2 (5 bases). From germline, CDR1 is LNHNV and CDR2 YYDKDF (reference sequence). Between the trimmed V and J ends, which lost 1 base and 4 bases, there was a span of 16 bases. The CDR3 is 16 amino acids. This CDR3 reads CATSRVAAVVGETQYF. In DNA form, the CDR3 reads TGTGCCACCAGCAGAGTCGCAGCGGTAGTGGGAGAGACCCAGTACTTC.

The V gene is TRBV11-2, the J gene TRBJ2-1, with D tentatively TRBD2 (5 bases). This CDR3 region has 15 residues. The V gene's germline CDR1 is SGHAT and CDR2 FQNNGV. Trimming stripped 3 bases from V and 7 bases from J, with 16 bases between. The CDR3 is CASSFKMSRGNEQFF. Here the CDR3 DNA reads TGTGCCAGCAGCTTTAAAATGTCTCGCGGGAATGAGCAGTTCTTC.

The J gene is TRBJ2-5, the V gene TRBV7-9; D uncertain. Germline V gene sequence: CDR1 SEHNR, CDR2 FQNEAQ (reference sequence). Trimming left V 7 bases short and J 5 bases short, with 14 bases between. The CDR3 has 13 amino acids. CDR3 protein: CASTPMGPETQYF. The CDR3 nucleotides read TGTGCCAGCACCCCGATGGGTCCCGAGACCCAGTACTTC.

This clone was detected a few times. V gene TRBV19 combines with J gene TRBJ1-2; no reliable D call. The CDR3 spans 16 residues. V was shortened by 2 bases and J by 4 bases, with 17 bases between the two germline ends. Looked up from germline, CDR1 is LNHDA and CDR2 is SQIVND (reference sequence). In DNA, the CDR3 is TGTGCCAGTAGTATACCGAGAGCAGGCAGGTTCTATGGCTACACCTTC. It translates to CASSIPRAGRFYGYTF.

V and J are TRBV6-5 and TRBJ1-2, with 7 bases identical to TRBD1. The CDR3 length is 15 residues. V lost 2 bases and J lost 8; bases outside the gene matches: 11. CDR1 is MNHEY, CDR2 SVGAGI, per germline. CDR3 DNA sequence: TGTGCCAGCAGTTACAGTACCGGACAGGTGGGCGGCTACACCTTC. Amino acids: CASSYSTGQVGGYTF.

This clone has only a few counts. The chain has TRBV6-6 and TRBJ1-2, with 9 bases matching TRBD1. The CDR3 has 14 amino acids. Germline assignment: CDR1 MNHNY and CDR2 SVGAGI (reference sequence). V dropped 6 bases and J dropped 2; count of bases not matched to a gene: 4. The CDR3 loop is CASSYRGQNYGYTF. The DNA of the CDR3 is TGTGCCAGCAGCTACAGGGGGCAAAACTATGGCTACACCTTC.

The CDR3 is CASSPIPSVRETQYF. DNA for the CDR3: TGTGCCAGCTCACCAATTCCGTCGGTTCGAGAGACCCAGTACTTC. The chain combines TRBV18 with TRBJ2-5; no definite D call. The germline V gene has CDR1 KGHSH and CDR2 LQKENI. The V and J ends lost 2 bases and 4 bases respectively, with 14 bases between them. The length of the CDR3 is 15 residues.

The chain links TRBV28 to TRBJ1-1, with unresolved D. CDR1 is MDHEN, CDR2 SYDVKM, per germline. Trimming left V 0 bases short and J 2 bases short, with 7 bases between. The CDR3 extends over 14 amino acids. For the CDR3, the DNA is TGTGCCAGCAGTTTATGGGCAGAAAACACTGAAGCTTTCTTT. Protein sequence: CASSLWAENTEAFF.

This rearrangement joins TRBV5-1 to TRBJ2-3; 9 nucleotides agree with TRBD2. After removal of 3 bases from V and 3 bases from J, the junction contained 8 bases not matched to a gene. The CDR3 sequence is 16 residues long. The germline CDR1 and CDR2 sequences are SGHRS and YFSETQ. The CDR3 spells CASSSTLRGGTDTQYF. The CDR3, as DNA: TGCGCCAGCAGCTCAACCCTGCGGGGGGGAACAGATACGCAGTATTTT.

The chain links TRBV28 to TRBJ2-1, with 8 bases identical to TRBD2. CDR1 MDHEN and CDR2 SYDVKM come from the germline V gene. The CDR3 sequence is 15 residues long. Germline trimming cut 7 bases from V and 0 bases from J; bases unmatched to any gene: 5. The CDR3 loop reads CASNIAGPSYNEQFF. The CDR3 region has the DNA TGTGCCAGCAACATAGCGGGGCCCTCCTACAATGAGCAGTTCTTC.

CDR3 loop: CAISESPQPQHF. DNA for the CDR3: TGTGCCATCAGTGAGTCTCCTCAGCCCCAGCATTTT. The chain recombines TRBV10-3 with TRBJ1-5, with unresolved D. Germline CDR1 reads ENHRY; CDR2 reads SYGVKD. The V gene lost 0 bases and the J gene lost 6 bases, with 3 bases spanning the gap. The CDR3 runs 12 residues.

V usage is TRBV7-9 and J usage is TRBJ2-3; D is uncertain. Per the germline V gene, CDR1 is SEHNR and CDR2 is FQNEAQ (reference sequence). CDR3 size: 12 residues. V lost 1 base and J 6 bases, leaving 5 bases between the germline ends. CDR3 bases: TGTGCCAGCAGCTTAGTATGGGATACGCAGTATTTT. Amino acid sequence: CASSLVWDTQYF.